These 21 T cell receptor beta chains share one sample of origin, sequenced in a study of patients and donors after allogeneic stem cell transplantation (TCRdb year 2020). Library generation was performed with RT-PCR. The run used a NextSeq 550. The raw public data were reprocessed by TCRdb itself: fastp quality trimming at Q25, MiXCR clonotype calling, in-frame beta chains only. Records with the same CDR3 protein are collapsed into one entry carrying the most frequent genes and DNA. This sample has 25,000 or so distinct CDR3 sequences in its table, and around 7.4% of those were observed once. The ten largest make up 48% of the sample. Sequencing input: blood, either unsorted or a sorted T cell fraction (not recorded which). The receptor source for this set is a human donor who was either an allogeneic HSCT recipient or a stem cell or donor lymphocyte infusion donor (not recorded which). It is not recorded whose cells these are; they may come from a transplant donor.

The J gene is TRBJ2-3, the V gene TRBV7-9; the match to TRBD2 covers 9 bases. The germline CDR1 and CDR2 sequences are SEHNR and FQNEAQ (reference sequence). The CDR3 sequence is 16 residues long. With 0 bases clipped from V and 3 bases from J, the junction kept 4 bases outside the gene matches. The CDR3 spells CASSLAVGLATDTQYF. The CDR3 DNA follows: TGTGCCAGCAGCTTAGCCGTGGGACTAGCTACAGATACGCAGTATTTT.

The CDR3 reads CASSLFGYSYEQYF. In nucleotides, the CDR3 is TGTGCCAGCAGCTTATTCGGCTACTCCTACGAGCAGTACTTC. The rearrangement links TRBV7-9 to TRBJ2-7; D is unclear. The germline V and J ends were trimmed by 2 bases and 0 bases, with 8 bases remaining between them. The CDR3 covers 14 residues. Germline V gene data show CDR1 as SEHNR and CDR2 as FQNEAQ (reference sequence). Filled out from reference TRBV7-9 and TRBJ2-7, the complete variable domain reads DTGVSQNPRHKITKRGQNVTFRCDPISEHNRLYWYRQTLGQGPEFLTYFQNEAQLEKSRLLSDRFSAERPKGSFSTLEIQRTEQGDSAMYLCASSLFGYSYEQYFGPGTRLTVT.

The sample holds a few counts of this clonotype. CDR3 sequence: CASRGGGTEAFF. The DNA for the CDR3 is TGTGCCAGTAGGGGAGGGGGAACTGAAGCTTTCTTT. The rearrangement uses TRBV19 and TRBJ1-1; TRBD1 might be the D (6 bases). The CDR3 extends over 12 amino acids. Germline lookup yields CDR1 LNHDA and CDR2 SQIVND (reference sequence). Trimming took 6 bases from V and 5 from J, leaving 10 bases between them.

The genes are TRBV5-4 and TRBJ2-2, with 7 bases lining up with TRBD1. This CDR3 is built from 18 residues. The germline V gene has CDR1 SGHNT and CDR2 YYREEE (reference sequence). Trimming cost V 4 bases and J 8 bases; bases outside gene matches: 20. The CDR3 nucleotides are TGTGCCAGCAGCCCAGCCCAATCAACGTACAGGGGCGGGGGGGAGCTGTTTTTT. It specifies CASSPAQSTYRGGGELFF.

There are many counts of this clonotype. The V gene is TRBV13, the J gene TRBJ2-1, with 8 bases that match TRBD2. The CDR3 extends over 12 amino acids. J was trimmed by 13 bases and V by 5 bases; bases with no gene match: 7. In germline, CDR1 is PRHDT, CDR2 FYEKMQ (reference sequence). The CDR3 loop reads CASSPRGGRQFF. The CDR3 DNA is TGTGCCAGCAGCCCACGGGGGGGACGACAGTTCTTC.

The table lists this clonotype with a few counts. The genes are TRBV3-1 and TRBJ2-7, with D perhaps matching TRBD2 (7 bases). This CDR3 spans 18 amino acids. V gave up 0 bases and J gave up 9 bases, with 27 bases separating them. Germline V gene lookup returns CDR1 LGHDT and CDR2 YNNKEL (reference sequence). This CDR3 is CASSQEAFAGAPSSRQYF. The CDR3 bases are TGTGCCAGCAGCCAAGAAGCTTTCGCGGGGGCTCCGTCCTCGCGGCAGTACTTC.

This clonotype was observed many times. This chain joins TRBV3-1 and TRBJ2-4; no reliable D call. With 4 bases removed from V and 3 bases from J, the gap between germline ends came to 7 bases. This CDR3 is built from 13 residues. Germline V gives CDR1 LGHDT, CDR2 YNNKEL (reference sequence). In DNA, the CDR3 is TGTGCCAGCAGCCCCAGTTTCAAAAACATTCAGTACTTC. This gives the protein CASSPSFKNIQYF.

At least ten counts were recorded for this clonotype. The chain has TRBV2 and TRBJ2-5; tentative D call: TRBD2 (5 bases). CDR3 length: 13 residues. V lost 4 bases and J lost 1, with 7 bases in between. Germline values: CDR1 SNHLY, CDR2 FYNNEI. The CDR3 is CASSAGIQETQYF. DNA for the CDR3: TGTGCCAGCAGTGCGGGGATCCAAGAGACCCAGTACTTC.

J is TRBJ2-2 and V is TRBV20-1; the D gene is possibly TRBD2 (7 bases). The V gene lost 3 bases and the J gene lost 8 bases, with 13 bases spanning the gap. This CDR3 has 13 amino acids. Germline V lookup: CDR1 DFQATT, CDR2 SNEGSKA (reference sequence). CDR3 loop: CSASPAGAGELFF. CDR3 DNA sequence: TGCAGTGCTAGTCCTGCGGGGGCAGGGGAGCTGTTTTTT.

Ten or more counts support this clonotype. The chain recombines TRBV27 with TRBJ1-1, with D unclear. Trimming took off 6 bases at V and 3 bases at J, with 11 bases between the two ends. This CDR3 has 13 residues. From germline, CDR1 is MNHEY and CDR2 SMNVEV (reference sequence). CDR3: CASSAVAYTEAFF. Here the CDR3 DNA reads TGTGCCAGCAGCGCTGTGGCCTACACTGAAGCTTTCTTT.

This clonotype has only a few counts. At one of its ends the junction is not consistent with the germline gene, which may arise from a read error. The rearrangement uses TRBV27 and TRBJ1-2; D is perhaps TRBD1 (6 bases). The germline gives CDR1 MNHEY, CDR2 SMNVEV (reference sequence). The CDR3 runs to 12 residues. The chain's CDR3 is CASGRGEYDYTF. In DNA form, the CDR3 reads TGTGCCAGCGGTAGGGGGGAATATGACTACACCTTC.

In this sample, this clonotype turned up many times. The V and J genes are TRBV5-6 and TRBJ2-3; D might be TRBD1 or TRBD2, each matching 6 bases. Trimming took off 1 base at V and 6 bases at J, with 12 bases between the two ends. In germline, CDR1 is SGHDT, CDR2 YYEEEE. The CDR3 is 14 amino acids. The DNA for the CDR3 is TGTGCCAGCAGCTTGTATTGGGGGGCGGATACGCAGTATTTT. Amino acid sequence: CASSLYWGADTQYF.

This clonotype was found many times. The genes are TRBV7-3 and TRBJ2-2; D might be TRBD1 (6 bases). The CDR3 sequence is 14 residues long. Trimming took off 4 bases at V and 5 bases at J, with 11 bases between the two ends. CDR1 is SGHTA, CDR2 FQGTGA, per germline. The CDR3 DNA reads TGTGCCAGCAGCTCATTAGGGGGTACCGGGGAGCTGTTTTTT. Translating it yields CASSSLGGTGELFF.

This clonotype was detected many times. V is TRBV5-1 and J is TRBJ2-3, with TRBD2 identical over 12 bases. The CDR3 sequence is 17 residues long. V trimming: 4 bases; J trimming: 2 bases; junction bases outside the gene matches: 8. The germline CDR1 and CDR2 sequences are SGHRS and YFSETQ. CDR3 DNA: TGCGCCAGCAGCCCCCCACTAGCGGGGGGAATCACAGATACGCAGTATTTT. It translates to CASSPPLAGGITDTQYF.

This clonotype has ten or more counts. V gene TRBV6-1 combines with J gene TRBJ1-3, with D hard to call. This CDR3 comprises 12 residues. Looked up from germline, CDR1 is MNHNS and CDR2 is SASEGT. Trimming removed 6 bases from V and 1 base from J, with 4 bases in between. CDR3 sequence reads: CASRGSGNTIYF. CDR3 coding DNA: TGTGCCAGCAGGGGGTCTGGAAACACCATATATTTT.

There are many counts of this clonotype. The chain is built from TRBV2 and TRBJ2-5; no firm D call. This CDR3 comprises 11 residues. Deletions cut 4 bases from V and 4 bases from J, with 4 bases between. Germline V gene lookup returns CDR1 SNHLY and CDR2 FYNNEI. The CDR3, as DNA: TGTGCCAGCAGTGGTGGAGAGACCCAGTACTTC. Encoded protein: CASSGGETQYF.

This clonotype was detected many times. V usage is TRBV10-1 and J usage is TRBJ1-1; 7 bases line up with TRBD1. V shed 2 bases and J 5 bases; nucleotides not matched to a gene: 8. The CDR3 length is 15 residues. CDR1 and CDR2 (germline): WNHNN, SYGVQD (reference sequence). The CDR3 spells CASSEKQGDGTEAFF. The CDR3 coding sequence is TGCGCCAGCAGTGAGAAGCAGGGGGACGGGACTGAAGCTTTCTTT.

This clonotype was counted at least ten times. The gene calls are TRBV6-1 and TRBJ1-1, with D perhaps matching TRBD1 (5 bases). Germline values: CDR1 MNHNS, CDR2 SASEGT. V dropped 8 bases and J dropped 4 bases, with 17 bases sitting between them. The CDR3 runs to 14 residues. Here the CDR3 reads CASQPGPGRTEAFF. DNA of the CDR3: TGTGCCAGCCAGCCCGGTCCAGGGCGCACTGAAGCTTTCTTT.

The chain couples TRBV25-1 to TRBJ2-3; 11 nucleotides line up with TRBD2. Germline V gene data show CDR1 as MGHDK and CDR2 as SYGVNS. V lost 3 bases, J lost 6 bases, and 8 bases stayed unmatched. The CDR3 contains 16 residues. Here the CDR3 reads CASSEPSGGHGDTQYF. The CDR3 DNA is TGTGCCAGCAGTGAGCCTAGCGGGGGGCATGGGGATACGCAGTATTTT.

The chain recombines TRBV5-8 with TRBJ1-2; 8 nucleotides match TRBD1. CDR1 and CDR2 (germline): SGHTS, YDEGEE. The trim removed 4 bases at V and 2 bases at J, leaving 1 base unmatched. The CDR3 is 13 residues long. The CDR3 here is CASSRDRNYGYTF. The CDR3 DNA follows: TGTGCCAGCAGCCGGGACAGGAACTATGGCTACACCTTC.

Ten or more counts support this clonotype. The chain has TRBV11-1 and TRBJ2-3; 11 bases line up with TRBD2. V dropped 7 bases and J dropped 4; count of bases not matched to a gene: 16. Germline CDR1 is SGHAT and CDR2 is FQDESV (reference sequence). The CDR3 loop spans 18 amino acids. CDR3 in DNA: TGTGCCAGCACCTTGGGAGCTAGCGGGAGGAGTTCCGCAGATACGCAGTATTTT. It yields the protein CASTLGASGRSSADTQYF.